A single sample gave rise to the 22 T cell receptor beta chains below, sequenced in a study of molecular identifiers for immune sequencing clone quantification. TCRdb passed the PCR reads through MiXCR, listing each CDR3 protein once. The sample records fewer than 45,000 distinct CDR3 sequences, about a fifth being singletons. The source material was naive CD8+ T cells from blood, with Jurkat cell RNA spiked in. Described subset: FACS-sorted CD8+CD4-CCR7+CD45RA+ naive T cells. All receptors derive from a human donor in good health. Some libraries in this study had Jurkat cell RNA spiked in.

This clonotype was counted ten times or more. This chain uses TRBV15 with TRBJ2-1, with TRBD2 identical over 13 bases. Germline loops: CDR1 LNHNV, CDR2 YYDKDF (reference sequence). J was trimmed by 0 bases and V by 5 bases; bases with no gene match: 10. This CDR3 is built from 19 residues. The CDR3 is CATSGRLAGGPGSYNEQFF. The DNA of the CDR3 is TGTGCCACCAGCGGAAGACTAGCGGGAGGACCCGGCTCCTACAATGAGCAGTTCTTC.

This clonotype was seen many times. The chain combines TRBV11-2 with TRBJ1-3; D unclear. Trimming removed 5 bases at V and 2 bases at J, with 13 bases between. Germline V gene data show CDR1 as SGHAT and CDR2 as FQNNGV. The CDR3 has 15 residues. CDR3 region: CASSPPFETGNTIYF. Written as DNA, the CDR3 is TGTGCCAGCAGCCCCCCCTTTGAGACTGGAAACACCATATATTTT.

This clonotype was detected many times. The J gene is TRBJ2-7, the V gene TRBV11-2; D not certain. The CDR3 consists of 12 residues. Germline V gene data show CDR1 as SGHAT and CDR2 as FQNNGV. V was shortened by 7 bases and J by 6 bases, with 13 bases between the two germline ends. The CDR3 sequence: CASTFTSGEQYF. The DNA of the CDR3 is TGTGCCAGCACCTTTACCTCCGGCGAGCAGTACTTC.

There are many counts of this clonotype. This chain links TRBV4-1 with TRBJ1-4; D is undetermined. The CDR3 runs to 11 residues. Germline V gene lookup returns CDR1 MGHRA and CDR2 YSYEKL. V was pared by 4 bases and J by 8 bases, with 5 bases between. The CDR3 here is CASSLREKLFF. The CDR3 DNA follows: TGCGCCAGCAGCCTAAGAGAAAAACTGTTTTTT.

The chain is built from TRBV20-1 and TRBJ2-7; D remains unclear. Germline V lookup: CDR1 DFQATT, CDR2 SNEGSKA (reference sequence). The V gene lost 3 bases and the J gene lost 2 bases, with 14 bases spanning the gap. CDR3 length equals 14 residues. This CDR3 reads CSASGPAKPYEQYF. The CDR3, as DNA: TGCAGTGCTAGTGGGCCAGCCAAACCCTACGAGCAGTACTTC.

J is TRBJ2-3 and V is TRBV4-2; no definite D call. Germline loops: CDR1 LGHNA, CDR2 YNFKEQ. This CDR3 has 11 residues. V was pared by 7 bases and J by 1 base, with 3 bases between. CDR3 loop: CASTGTDTQYF. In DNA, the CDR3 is TGTGCCAGCACCGGCACAGATACGCAGTATTTT.

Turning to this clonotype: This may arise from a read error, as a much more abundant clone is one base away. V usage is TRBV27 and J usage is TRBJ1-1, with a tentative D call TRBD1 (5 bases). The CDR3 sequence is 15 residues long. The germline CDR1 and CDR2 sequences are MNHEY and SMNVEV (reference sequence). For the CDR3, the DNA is TGTGCCAGCAGTTTCCAAGGGGTTATGAACACTGAAGCTCTCTTT. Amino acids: CASSFQGVMNTEALF.

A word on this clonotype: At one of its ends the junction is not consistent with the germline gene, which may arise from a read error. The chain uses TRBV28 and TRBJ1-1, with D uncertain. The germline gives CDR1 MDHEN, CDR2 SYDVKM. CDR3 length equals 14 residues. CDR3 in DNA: TGTGCCAGCAGTTTCCGGGGTGGGAACATTGAAGCTTTCTTT. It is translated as CASSFRGGNIEAFF.

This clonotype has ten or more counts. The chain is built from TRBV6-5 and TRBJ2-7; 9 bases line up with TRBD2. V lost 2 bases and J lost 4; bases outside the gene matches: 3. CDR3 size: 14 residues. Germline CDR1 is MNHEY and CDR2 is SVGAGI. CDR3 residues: CASSYRLAVYEQYF. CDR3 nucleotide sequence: TGTGCCAGCAGTTACCGACTAGCGGTTTACGAGCAGTACTTC.

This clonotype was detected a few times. In DNA form, the CDR3 reads TGTGCCACCAGCAGAGATAGAGGAAACCAAGAGACCCAGTACTTC. Protein product: CATSRDRGNQETQYF. The chain recombines TRBV15 with TRBJ2-5; D remains ambiguous. The V end lost 0 bases, the J end lost 0 bases, and 8 bases lay between the germline ends. The CDR3 runs to 15 residues. Germline loops: CDR1 LNHNV, CDR2 YYDKDF (reference sequence).

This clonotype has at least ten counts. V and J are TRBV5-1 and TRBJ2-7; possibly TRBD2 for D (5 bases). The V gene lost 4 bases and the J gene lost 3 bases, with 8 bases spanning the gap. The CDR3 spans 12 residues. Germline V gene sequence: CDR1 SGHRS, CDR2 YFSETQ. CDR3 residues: CASSRGYYEQYF. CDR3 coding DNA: TGCGCCAGCAGCCGAGGGTACTACGAGCAGTACTTC.

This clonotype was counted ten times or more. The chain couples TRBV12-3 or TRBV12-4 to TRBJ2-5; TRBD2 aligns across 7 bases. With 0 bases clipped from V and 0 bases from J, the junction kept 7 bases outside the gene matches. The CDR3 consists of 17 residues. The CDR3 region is CASSLAVLAENQETQYF. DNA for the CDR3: TGTGCCAGCAGTTTAGCGGTGCTAGCGGAAAACCAAGAGACCCAGTACTTC.

The CDR3 loop is CASTGLNLYGYTF. The CDR3 DNA reads TGTGCCAGCACAGGCCTTAACCTATATGGCTACACCTTC. The J gene is TRBJ1-2, the V gene TRBV9; D call uncertain. The CDR3 sequence is 13 residues long. Germline values: CDR1 SGDLS, CDR2 YYNGEE. Trimming took off 6 bases at V and 5 bases at J, with 14 bases between the two ends.

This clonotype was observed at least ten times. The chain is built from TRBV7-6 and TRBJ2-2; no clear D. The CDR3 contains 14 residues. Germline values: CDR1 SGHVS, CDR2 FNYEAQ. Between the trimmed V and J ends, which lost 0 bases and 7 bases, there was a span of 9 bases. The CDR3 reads CASSLAVLGGELFF. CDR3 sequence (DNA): TGTGCCAGCAGCTTAGCGGTTCTTGGCGGGGAGCTGTTTTTT.

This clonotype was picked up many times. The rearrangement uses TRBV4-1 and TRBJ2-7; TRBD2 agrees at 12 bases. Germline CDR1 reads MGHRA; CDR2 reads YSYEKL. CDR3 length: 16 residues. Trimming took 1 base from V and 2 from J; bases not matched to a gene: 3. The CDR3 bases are TGCGCCAGCAGCCAAGCCCGGACTAGCGGGACCTACGAGCAGTACTTC. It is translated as CASSQARTSGTYEQYF.

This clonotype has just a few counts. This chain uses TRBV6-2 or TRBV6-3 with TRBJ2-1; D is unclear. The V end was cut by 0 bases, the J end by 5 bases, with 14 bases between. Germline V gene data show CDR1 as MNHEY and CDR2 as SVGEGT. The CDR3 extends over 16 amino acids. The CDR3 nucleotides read TGTGCCAGCAGTTACTCAACCGGGCGTTCAGACAATGAGCAGTTCTTC. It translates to CASSYSTGRSDNEQFF.

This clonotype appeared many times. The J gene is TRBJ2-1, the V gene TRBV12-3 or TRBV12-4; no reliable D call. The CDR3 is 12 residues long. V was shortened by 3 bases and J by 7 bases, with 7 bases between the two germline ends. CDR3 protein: CASSLVVNEQFF. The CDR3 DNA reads TGTGCCAGCAGTTTGGTCGTGAATGAGCAGTTCTTC.

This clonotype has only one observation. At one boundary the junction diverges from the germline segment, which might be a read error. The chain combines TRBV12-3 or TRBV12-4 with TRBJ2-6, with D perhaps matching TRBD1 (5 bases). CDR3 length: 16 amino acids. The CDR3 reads CASSQYRTSGANALTF. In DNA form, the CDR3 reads TGTGCCAGCAGCCAGTACCGGACCTCTGGGGCCAACGCCCTGACTTTC.

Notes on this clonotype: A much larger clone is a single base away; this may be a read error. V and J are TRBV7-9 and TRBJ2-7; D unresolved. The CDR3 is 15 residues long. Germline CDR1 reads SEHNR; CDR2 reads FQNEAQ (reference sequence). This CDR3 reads CTSSPPFAAPYEQYF. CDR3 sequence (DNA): TGTACCAGCAGCCCCCCATTCGCGGCCCCCTACGAGCAGTACTTC.

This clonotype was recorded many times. CDR3 protein: CSARPYSGSRSYEQYF. CDR3 DNA sequence: TGCAGTGCGAGACCCTATAGCGGGAGCCGCTCCTACGAGCAGTACTTC. The chain combines TRBV20-1 with TRBJ2-7, with 9 positions matching TRBD2. V dropped 6 bases and J dropped 0; count of bases not matched to a gene: 12. The germline V gene has CDR1 DFQATT and CDR2 SNEGSKA (reference sequence). The CDR3 consists of 16 residues.

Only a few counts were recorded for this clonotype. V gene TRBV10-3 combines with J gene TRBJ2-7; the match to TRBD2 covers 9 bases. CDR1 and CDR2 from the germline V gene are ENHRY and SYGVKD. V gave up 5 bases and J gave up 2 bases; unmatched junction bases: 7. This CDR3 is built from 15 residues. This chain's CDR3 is CAISLDAGGPYEQYF. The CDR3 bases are TGTGCCATCAGTCTCGACGCGGGAGGGCCCTACGAGCAGTACTTC.

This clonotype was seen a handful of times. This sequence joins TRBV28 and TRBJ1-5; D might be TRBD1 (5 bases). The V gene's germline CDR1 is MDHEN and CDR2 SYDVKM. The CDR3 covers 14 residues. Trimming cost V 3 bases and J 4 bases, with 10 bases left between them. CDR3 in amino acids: CASSFWRGNQPQHF. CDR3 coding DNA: TGTGCCAGCAGTTTCTGGCGGGGGAATCAGCCCCAGCATTTT.